The present T cell receptor beta chain was sequenced within a study of T cell repertoires in cytomegalovirus infection. Points from the study as a whole: The response measured ex vivo was dominated by TCR beta clonotypes (HLA-C-restricted and CMV-specific).

MiXCR, run by TCRdb on the reads, gives a single entry per CDR3 protein. Of about a million distinct CDR3 sequences listed, around 30% were seen once; the top ten hold roughly 13%. With respect to this clonotype: Antigen specificity is unknown.

CDR1 is MGHDK and CDR2 is SYGVNS in the germline V gene. The germline V and J ends were trimmed by 0 bases and 4 bases, with 19 bases remaining between them. This CDR3 contains 18 residues. The rearrangement uses TRBV25-1 and TRBJ2-1, with D unresolved. The source material was cultured CD8+ T cells from PBMCs, sampled from culture after CMV antigen stimulation. This TCR derives from a human donor in good health (CMV status not recorded). Some clones in this sample may be carry-over from other donors' samples. CDR3 amino acids: CASSEYYHGPSGYNEQFF. CDR3 bases: TGTGCCAGCAGTGAATATTACCACGGGCCAAGTGGGTACAATGAGCAGTTCTTC.